This T cell receptor (beta chain) was identified during a study of CD4 T cells in relation to SARS-CoV-2 and coronaviruses. Before the COVID-19 pandemic, during about 2011-2019, CD4+ T cells were taken from unexposed donors. The cells were cultured for approximately 10 days before CD4+ T cells were isolated. Here immunoSEQ multiplex PCR was the method, and the copy in TCRdb shows in-frame clones only, minus some. The repertoire includes 15,000 to 17,000 clones, roughly 72% of them detected once, and about 25% sits in the top ten. As for this clone: Its target is unknown.

Germline-derived CDR1 and CDR2 are SGHNT and YYREEE (reference sequence). V lost 1 base to trimming and J lost 0 bases, with 10 bases between them. This CDR3 has 16 amino acids. Sequencing was done on a sample of CD4+ T cells from PBMCs, cultured in vitro. This sequence was found in a human donor in good health. The chain uses TRBV5-4 and TRBJ2-2, with D uncertain. The DNA of the CDR3 is TGTGCCAGCAGCTTGCGCACATCCGCGAACACCGGGGAGCTGTTTTTT. It translates to CASSLRTSANTGELFF. Supplemented by reference TRBV5-4 and TRBJ2-2, the full variable domain reads ETGVTQSPTHLIKTRGQQVTLRCSSQSGHNTVSWYQQALGQGPQFIFQYYREEENGRGNFPPRFSGLQFPNYSSELNVNALELDDSALYLCASSLRTSANTGELFFGEGSRLTVL.